A single sample is the source of the 24 T cell receptor beta chains below, sequenced in a study of blood T cells in healthy people across ages. Alongside a J-beta primer mix, a sample-barcoded 5' primer served in a second PCR lasting about 7 to 12 cycles. One entry per CDR3 protein, called by TCRdb with MiXCR from the 5' RACE reads. Altogether 650,000 to 800,000 distinct CDR3 sequences are present, 40% to 50% being singletons, with the ten largest covering under 20%. The sequencing input was blood. These receptor sequences come from a man aged 60 to 69 in good health.

This clonotype was counted between two and nine times. V gene TRBV5-5 combines with J gene TRBJ1-5; a possible D gene is TRBD1 (5 bases). Germline V gene data show CDR1 as SGHKS and CDR2 as YYEKEE (reference sequence). The CDR3 totals 15 residues. The V gene lost 0 bases and the J gene lost 6 bases, with 13 bases spanning the gap. The CDR3: CASSLGSLDTQPQHF. Written as DNA, the CDR3 is TGTGCCAGCAGCTTGGGGTCACTGGACACTCAGCCCCAGCATTTT.

Only a few counts were recorded for this clonotype. This may stem from a read error, because a much larger clone lies one nucleotide away. The J gene is TRBJ1-2, the V gene TRBV6-2 or TRBV6-3; D gene unclear. Germline assignment: CDR1 MNHEY and CDR2 SVGEGT. Trimming took 1 base from V and 0 from J, leaving 15 bases between them. This CDR3 has 17 residues. The CDR3 sequence: CASSYFGNSQTNYGYTF. The CDR3 DNA reads as TGTGCCAGCAGTTACTTCGGGAATAGCCAGACTAACTATGGCTACACCTTC.

The chain recombines TRBV20-1 with TRBJ1-2; 8 bases match TRBD1. J was trimmed by 8 bases and V by 2 bases; bases with no gene match: 10. The V gene's germline CDR1 is DFQATT and CDR2 SNEGSKA (reference sequence). The CDR3 sequence is 14 residues long. CDR3 region: CSARPPGGARGYTF. The CDR3 nucleotides are TGCAGTGCTAGACCACCAGGGGGCGCGCGGGGCTACACCTTC.

This clonotype was counted only a few times. This chain connects TRBV12-3 or TRBV12-4 to TRBJ2-1; the match to TRBD2 covers 7 bases. The CDR3 spans 15 residues. V lost 6 bases and J lost 9; bases outside the gene matches: 14. CDR3 residues: CASRRGDLAVSEQFF. Here the CDR3 DNA reads TGTGCCAGCAGACGCGGGGATCTAGCGGTTAGTGAGCAGTTCTTC.

There are a few counts of this clonotype. The rearrangement uses TRBV9 and TRBJ2-7, with TRBD1 matching 11 bases. The germline gives CDR1 SGDLS, CDR2 YYNGEE. This CDR3 has 15 amino acids. V lost 0 bases to trimming and J lost 5 bases; unmatched junction nucleotides: 4. The CDR3 loop reads CASSVAGQGVHEQYF. DNA for the CDR3: TGTGCCAGCAGCGTAGCGGGACAGGGGGTCCACGAGCAGTACTTC.

This chain connects TRBV6-2 or TRBV6-3 to TRBJ2-1; TRBD1 is a possible D gene (6 bases). The CDR3 has 13 residues. In germline, CDR1 is MNHEY, CDR2 SVGEGT. V lost 6 bases to trimming and J lost 1 base, with 7 bases between them. Here the CDR3 reads CASRDRSYNEQFF. The CDR3 DNA reads TGTGCCAGCAGGGACAGATCCTACAATGAGCAGTTCTTC.

The chain recombines TRBV2 with TRBJ2-1; 7 bases match TRBD2. J lost 0 bases, V lost 7 bases, and 6 bases had no gene match. The CDR3 contains 15 residues. Germline CDR1 and CDR2: SNHLY and FYNNEI. CDR3 sequence: CASTAGGTSYNEQFF. The DNA for the CDR3 is TGTGCCAGCACTGCCGGGGGGACCTCCTACAATGAGCAGTTCTTC.

The rearrangement uses TRBV20-1 and TRBJ2-3, with a weak D call TRBD2 (5 bases). The CDR3 extends over 13 amino acids. The germline gives CDR1 DFQATT, CDR2 SNEGSKA (reference sequence). V shed 1 base and J shed 7 bases, with 12 bases lying between them. The CDR3 protein is CSARAETGYTQYF. The CDR3 DNA reads TGCAGTGCTAGAGCCGAGACGGGGTATACGCAGTATTTT.

This clonotype has a handful of counts. The J gene is TRBJ2-1, the V gene TRBV20-1; 11 positions agree with TRBD1. The germline gives CDR1 DFQATT, CDR2 SNEGSKA (reference sequence). V was clipped by 7 bases and J by 9 bases; unmatched bases: 8. This CDR3 comprises 13 residues. The chain's CDR3 is CSVPGQGEGEQFF. DNA of the CDR3: TGCAGTGTACCGGGACAGGGGGAGGGTGAGCAGTTCTTC.

This chain connects TRBV20-1 to TRBJ2-7, with D possibly being TRBD2 (6 bases). Near its end, the DNA agrees better with TRBJ2-5, so the J call may be wrong. Germline CDR1 is DFQATT and CDR2 is SNEGSKA (reference sequence). This CDR3 region has 12 residues. The CDR3 nucleotides are TGCAGTGCTAGAGCCCGGGGGGAGACCCAGTACTTC. This codes for CSARARGETQYF.

The chain has TRBV12-3 or TRBV12-4 and TRBJ2-2; 12 bases are a match to TRBD2. J lost 7 bases, V lost 7 bases, and 7 bases had no gene match. The CDR3 runs to 15 residues. DNA of the CDR3: TGTGCCAGCATTACTAGCGGGGGGCCGGGCGGGGAGCTGTTTTTT. Residues: CASITSGGPGGELFF.

The V call is TRBV7-2, the J call TRBJ2-4, with TRBD1 matching 7 bases. The last part of the DNA fits TRBJ2-5 better; the J call may be wrong. Germline CDR1 reads SGHTA; CDR2 reads FQGNSA. This CDR3 is built from 14 residues. CDR3 in amino acids: CASSLGVRGETQYF. Written as DNA, the CDR3 is TGTGCCAGCAGCTTAGGGGTCAGGGGGGAGACCCAGTACTTC.

This clonotype was found many times. This sequence joins TRBV7-8 and TRBJ1-2; weak D call: TRBD1 (5 bases). The CDR3 runs 15 residues. Germline V gene data show CDR1 as SGHVS and CDR2 as FQNEAQ. Trimming removed 5 bases at V and 3 bases at J, with 16 bases between. The CDR3: CASSPIGREDYGYTF. CDR3 coding DNA: TGTGCCAGCAGCCCCATTGGCAGGGAGGACTATGGCTACACCTTC.

The chain recombines TRBV7-2 with TRBJ2-1, with a tentative D call TRBD2 (6 bases). This CDR3 contains 16 residues. The germline V and J ends were trimmed by 3 bases and 5 bases, with 17 bases remaining between them. Germline-derived CDR1 and CDR2 are SGHTA and FQGNSA. CDR3 in amino acids: CASSLSWGLGDNEQFF. CDR3 coding DNA: TGTGCCAGCAGCTTGTCGTGGGGACTTGGCGACAATGAGCAGTTCTTC.

This chain uses TRBV6-1 with TRBJ2-1, with 9 nucleotides matching TRBD2. With 4 bases clipped from V and 7 bases from J, the junction kept 11 bases outside the gene matches. The CDR3 is made up of 16 amino acids. Germline values: CDR1 MNHNS, CDR2 SASEGT. The CDR3 DNA sequence: TGTGCCAGCAGTGCCCCTAGTAGCGGGGGCCAAAATGAGCAGTTCTTC. Translating it yields CASSAPSSGGQNEQFF.

V gene TRBV20-1 combines with J gene TRBJ1-2; D is undetermined. Trimming left V 6 bases short and J 3 bases short, with 17 bases between. CDR1 is DFQATT, CDR2 SNEGSKA, per germline (reference sequence). CDR3 length: 14 residues. The CDR3 coding sequence is TGCAGTGCCCGAAATCTCGGGTTTGACTATGGCTACACCTTC. This gives the protein CSARNLGFDYGYTF.

This clonotype was counted only a few times. The DNA of the CDR3 is TGCAGTGCTAGAGGGGGCAGGTCTCGTGGCTACACCTTC. It translates to CSARGGRSRGYTF. The chain has TRBV20-1 and TRBJ1-2; TRBD1 is a possible D gene (5 bases). In germline, CDR1 is DFQATT, CDR2 SNEGSKA (reference sequence). V lost 1 base, J lost 7 bases, and 13 bases lay in between. The CDR3 consists of 13 residues.

The chain has TRBV20-1 and TRBJ2-7, with 7 positions matching TRBD2. The germline V gene has CDR1 DFQATT and CDR2 SNEGSKA (reference sequence). V was clipped by 3 bases and J by 10 bases; unmatched bases: 9. The CDR3 loop spans 12 amino acids. CDR3 DNA: TGCAGTGCTAGGGGGGAGGGGTACACCCAGTACTTC. Translated: CSARGEGYTQYF.

This chain uses TRBV21-1 with TRBJ2-3; TRBD2 is taken as the D call from the table, unchecked against the DNA. TRBV21-1 is labeled a pseudogene. This CDR3 has 17 amino acids. Here the CDR3 DNA reads TGTGCCAGCAGCAGACTAGCGGGGGGGCCTAATTCAGATACGCAGTATTTT. This translates into CASSRLAGGPNSDTQYF.

This chain connects TRBV27 to TRBJ2-6; TRBD1 is a possible D gene (7 bases). This CDR3 region has 16 residues. V was cut by 3 bases and J by 3 bases, with 12 bases left in between. Looked up from germline, CDR1 is MNHEY and CDR2 is SMNVEV (reference sequence). CDR3 amino acids: CASSFGGGDGANVLTF. CDR3 bases: TGTGCCAGCAGTTTTGGAGGGGGCGATGGGGCCAACGTCCTGACTTTC.

The chain has TRBV20-1 and TRBJ1-4; no reliable D call. The CDR3 has 16 amino acids. Germline V lookup: CDR1 DFQATT, CDR2 SNEGSKA (reference sequence). V dropped 8 bases and J dropped 12 bases, with 31 bases sitting between them. CDR3 coding DNA: TGCAGTATGGATACTATAGGCGGCCAGACCGTTGGAGAACTGTTTTTT. Its translation: CSMDTIGGQTVGELFF.

The gene calls are TRBV29-1 and TRBJ2-4; 9 bases fit TRBD1. The CDR3 is 14 amino acids. The V and J ends lost 6 bases and 2 bases, in that order; junction bases with no gene match: 5. Germline assignment: CDR1 SQVTM and CDR2 ANQGSEA. The CDR3 reads CSVTGGLTKNIQYF. The CDR3 region has the DNA TGCAGCGTAACAGGGGGCTTGACCAAAAACATTCAGTACTTC.

For this clonotype: A single base separates this from a much larger clone, so it may be a read error. This sequence joins TRBV12-3 or TRBV12-4 and TRBJ2-7; a possible D gene is TRBD1 (6 bases). CDR3 length: 16 residues. Trimming shortened V by 6 bases and J by 7 bases, and 25 bases separated the two germline ends. CDR3 in amino acids: CASSTTTTGSYNEQYF. DNA of the CDR3: TGTGCCAGCAGCACCACTACGACAGGCTCCTACAATGAGCAGTACTTC.

V usage is TRBV5-1 and J usage is TRBJ2-2, with D perhaps matching TRBD1 (5 bases). The CDR3 totals 14 residues. The V gene lost 4 bases and the J gene lost 9 bases, with 16 bases spanning the gap. CDR1 and CDR2 (germline): SGHRS, YFSETQ. CDR3 region: CASSRDTGARELFF. In DNA form, the CDR3 reads TGCGCCAGCAGCCGAGATACAGGAGCCCGGGAGCTGTTTTTT. Supplemented by reference TRBV5-1 and TRBJ2-2, the full variable domain reads KAGVTQTPRYLIKTRGQQVTLSCSPISGHRSVSWYQQTPGQGLQFLFEYFSETQRNKGNFPGRFSGRQFSNSRSEMNVSTLELGDSALYLCASSRDTGARELFFGEGSRLTVL.